This T cell receptor beta chain was sequenced during a study of blood T cell repertoires in COVID-19. The CDR3 extends over 14 amino acids. Germline V gene sequence: CDR1 SGHDT, CDR2 YYEEEE. The V segment lost 3 bases and the J segment 6 bases; nucleotides outside the gene matches: 8. Sequencing used immunoSEQ multiplex PCR; TCRdb keeps in-frame clones, though not all of them. The data contain some 120,000 clones, 65% to 80% of them singletons. This sequence joins TRBV5-6 and TRBJ2-5; TRBD1 matches 7 bases. The TCR sequence derives from a human donor with acute or convalescent COVID-19. The donor label of this sample is uncertain. Sequenced: peripheral blood. CDR3 nucleotide sequence: TGTGCCAGCAGCTATAAAGACAGGGTGAAGACCCAGTACTTC. Protein product: CASSYKDRVKTQYF.